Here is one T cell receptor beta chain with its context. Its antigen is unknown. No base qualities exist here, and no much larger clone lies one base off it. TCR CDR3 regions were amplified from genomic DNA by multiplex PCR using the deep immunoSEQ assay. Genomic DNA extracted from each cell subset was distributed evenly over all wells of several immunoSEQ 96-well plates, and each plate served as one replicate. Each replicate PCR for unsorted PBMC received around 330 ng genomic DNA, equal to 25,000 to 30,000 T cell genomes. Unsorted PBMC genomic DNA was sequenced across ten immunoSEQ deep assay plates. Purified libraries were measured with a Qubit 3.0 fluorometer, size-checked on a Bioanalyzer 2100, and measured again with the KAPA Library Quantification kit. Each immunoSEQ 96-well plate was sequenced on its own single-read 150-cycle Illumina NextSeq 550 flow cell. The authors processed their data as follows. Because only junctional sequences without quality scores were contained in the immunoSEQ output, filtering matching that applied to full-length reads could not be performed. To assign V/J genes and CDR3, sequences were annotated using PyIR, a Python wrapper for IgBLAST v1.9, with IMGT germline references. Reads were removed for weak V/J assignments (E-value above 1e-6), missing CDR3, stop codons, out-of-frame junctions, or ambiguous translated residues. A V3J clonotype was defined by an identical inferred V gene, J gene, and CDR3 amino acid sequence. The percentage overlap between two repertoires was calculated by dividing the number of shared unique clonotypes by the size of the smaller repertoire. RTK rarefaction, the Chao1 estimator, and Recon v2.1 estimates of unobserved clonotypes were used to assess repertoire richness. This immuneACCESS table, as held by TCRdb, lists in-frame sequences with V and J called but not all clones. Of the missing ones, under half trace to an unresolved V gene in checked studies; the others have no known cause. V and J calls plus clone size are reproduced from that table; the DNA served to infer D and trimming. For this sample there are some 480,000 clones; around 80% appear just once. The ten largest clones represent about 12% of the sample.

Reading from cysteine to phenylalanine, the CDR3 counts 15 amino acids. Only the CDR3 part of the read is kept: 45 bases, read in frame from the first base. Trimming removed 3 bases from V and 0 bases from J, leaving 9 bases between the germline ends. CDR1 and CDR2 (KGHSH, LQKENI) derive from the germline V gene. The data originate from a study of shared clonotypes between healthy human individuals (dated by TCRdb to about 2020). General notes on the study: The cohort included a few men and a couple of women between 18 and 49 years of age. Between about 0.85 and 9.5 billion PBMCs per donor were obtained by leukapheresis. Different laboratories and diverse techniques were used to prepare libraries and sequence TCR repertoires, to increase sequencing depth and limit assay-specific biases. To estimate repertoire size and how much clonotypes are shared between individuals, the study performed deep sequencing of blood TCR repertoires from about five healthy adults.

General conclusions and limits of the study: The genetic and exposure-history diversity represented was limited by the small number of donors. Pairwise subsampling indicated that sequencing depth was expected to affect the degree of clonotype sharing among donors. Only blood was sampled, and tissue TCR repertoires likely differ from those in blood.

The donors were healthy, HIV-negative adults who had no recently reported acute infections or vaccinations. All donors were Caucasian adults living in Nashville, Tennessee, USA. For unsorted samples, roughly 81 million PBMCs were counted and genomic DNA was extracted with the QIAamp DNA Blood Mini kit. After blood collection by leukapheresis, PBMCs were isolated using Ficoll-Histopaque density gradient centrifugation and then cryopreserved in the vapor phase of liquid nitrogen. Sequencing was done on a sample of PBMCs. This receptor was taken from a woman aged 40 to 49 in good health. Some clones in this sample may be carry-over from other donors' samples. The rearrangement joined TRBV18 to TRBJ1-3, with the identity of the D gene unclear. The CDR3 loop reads CASSPLRDSGNTIYF. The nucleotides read TGTGCCAGCTCACCTCTCCGGGACTCTGGAAACACCATATATTTT.